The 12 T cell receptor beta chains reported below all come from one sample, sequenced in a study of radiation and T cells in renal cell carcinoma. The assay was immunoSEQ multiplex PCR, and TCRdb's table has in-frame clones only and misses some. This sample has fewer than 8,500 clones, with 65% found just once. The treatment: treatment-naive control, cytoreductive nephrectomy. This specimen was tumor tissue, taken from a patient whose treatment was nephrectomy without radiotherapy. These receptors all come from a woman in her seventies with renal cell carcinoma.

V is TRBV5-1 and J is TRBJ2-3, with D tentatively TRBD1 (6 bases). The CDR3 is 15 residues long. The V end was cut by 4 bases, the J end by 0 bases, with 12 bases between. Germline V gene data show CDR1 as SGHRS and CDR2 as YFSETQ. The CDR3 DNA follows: TGCGCCAGCAGCGACGGGACACCAAGCACAGATACGCAGTATTTT. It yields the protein CASSDGTPSTDTQYF.

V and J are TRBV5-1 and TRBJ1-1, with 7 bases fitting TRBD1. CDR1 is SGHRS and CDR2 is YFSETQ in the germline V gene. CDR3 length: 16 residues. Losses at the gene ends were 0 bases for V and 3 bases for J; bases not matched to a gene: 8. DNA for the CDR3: TGCGCCAGCAGCTTGGGGCCTAGGGGGCGCGACACTGAAGCTTTCTTT. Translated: CASSLGPRGRDTEAFF. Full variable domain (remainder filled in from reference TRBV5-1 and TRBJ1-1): KAGVTQTPRYLIKTRGQQVTLSCSPISGHRSVSWYQQTPGQGLQFLFEYFSETQRNKGNFPGRFSGRQFSNSRSEMNVSTLELGDSALYLCASSLGPRGRDTEAFFGQGTRLTVV.

CDR3 amino acids: CASSFGSATGELFF. The CDR3 DNA reads as TGTGCCAGCAGCTTTGGGTCCGCAACCGGGGAGCTGTTTTTT. The V and J genes are TRBV5-5 and TRBJ2-2; D gene unclear. Germline values: CDR1 SGHKS, CDR2 YYEKEE (reference sequence). Trimming took 2 bases from V and 5 from J, leaving 10 bases between them. The CDR3 contains 14 residues.

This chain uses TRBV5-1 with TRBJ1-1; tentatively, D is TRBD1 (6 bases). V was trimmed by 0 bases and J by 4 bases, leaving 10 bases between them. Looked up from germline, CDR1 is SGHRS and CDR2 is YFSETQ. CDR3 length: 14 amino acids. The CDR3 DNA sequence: TGCGCCAGCAGCTTGGGGGGGGCGAGCACTGAAGCTTTCTTT. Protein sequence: CASSLGGASTEAFF.

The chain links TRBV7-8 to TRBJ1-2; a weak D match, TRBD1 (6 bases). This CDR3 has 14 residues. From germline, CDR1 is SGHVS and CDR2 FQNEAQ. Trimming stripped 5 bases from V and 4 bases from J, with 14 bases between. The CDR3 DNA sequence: TGTGCCAGCAGCCGGGACGGGGGCTTCTATGGCTACACCTTC. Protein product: CASSRDGGFYGYTF.

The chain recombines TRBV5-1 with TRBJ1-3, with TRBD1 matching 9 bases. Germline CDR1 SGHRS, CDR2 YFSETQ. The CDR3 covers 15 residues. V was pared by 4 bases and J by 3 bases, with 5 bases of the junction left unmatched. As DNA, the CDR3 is TGCGCCAGCAGCCACGGGACAGGGAGTGGAAACACCATATATTTT. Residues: CASSHGTGSGNTIYF. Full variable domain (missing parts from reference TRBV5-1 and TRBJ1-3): KAGVTQTPRYLIKTRGQQVTLSCSPISGHRSVSWYQQTPGQGLQFLFEYFSETQRNKGNFPGRFSGRQFSNSRSEMNVSTLELGDSALYLCASSHGTGSGNTIYFGEGSWLTVV.

The CDR3 DNA follows: TGCGCCAGCAGTCAGGTAGCGGGGGTGGGTACTGAGCAGTTCTTC. Translation: CASSQVAGVGTEQFF. This chain links TRBV10-2 with TRBJ2-1, with 9 bases fitting TRBD2. Germline V gives CDR1 WSHSY, CDR2 SAAADI. The CDR3 runs to 15 residues. V was clipped by 5 bases and J by 9 bases; unmatched bases: 11.

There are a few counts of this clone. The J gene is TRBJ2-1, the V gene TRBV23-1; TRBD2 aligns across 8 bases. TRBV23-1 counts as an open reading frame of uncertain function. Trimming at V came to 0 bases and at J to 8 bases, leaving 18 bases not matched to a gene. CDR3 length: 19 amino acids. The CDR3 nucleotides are TGCGCCAGCAGTCAATCTCATAGACTAGCGAACCCAGCCCCATATGAGCAGTTCTTC. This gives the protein CASSQSHRLANPAPYEQFF.

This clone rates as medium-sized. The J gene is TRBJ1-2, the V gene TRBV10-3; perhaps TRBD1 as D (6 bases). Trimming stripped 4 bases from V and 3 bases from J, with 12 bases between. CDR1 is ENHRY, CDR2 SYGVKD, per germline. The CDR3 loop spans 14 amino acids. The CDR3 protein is CAISVTGQDYGYTF. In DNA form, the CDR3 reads TGTGCCATCAGTGTTACAGGGCAGGACTATGGCTACACCTTC.

In DNA form, the CDR3 reads TGTGCCAGCAGCTTAGAAACAGGGGAGGTATTTCTGGGTGGCTACACCTTC. Protein: CASSLETGEVFLGGYTF. The V and J genes are TRBV7-2 and TRBJ1-2; 7 nucleotides align to TRBD1. V dropped 1 base and J dropped 7; count of bases not matched to a gene: 15. CDR3 length equals 17 residues. Germline-derived CDR1 and CDR2 are SGHTA and FQGNSA.

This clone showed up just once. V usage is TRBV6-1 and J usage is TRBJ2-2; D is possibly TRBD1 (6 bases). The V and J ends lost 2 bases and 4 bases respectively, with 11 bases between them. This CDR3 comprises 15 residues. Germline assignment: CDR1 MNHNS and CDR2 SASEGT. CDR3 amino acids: CASSERIGGTGELFF. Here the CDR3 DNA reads TGTGCCAGCAGTGAAAGGATAGGGGGCACCGGGGAGCTGTTTTTT.

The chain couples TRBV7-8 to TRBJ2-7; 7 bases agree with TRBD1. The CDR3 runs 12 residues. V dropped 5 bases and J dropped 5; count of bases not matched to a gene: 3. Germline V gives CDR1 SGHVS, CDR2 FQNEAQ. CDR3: CASSPDRNEQYF. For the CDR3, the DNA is TGTGCCAGCAGCCCGGACAGGAACGAGCAGTACTTC. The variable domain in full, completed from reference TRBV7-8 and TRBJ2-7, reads GAGVSQSPRYKVAKRGQDVALRCDPISGHVSLFWYQQALGQGPEFLTYFQNEAQLDKSGLPSDRFFAERPEGSVSTLKIQRTQQEDSAVYLCASSPDRNEQYFGPGTRLTVT.